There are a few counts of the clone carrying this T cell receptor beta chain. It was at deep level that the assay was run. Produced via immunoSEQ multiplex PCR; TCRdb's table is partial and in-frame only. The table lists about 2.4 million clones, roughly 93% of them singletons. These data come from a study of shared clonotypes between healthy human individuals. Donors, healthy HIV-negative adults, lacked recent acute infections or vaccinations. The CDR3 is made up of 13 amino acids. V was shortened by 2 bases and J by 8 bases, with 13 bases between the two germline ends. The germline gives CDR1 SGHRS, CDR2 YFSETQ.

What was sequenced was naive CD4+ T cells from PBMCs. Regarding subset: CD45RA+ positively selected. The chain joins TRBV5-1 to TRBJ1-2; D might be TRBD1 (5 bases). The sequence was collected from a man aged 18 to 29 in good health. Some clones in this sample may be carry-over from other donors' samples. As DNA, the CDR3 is TGCGCCAGCAGCTTTTTCCAGGGCCCCGGCTACACCTTC. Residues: CASSFFQGPGYTF.